This is a list of T cell receptor beta chains from one sample in a study of blood T cell repertoires in COVID-19. Repertoires were generated with immunoSEQ multiplex PCR, while TCRdb's copy carries only in-frame clones and drops some. Of 200,000 or so clones listed, 65% to 90% are singletons. Sequenced: peripheral blood. The receptors stem from a man aged 40-49 years who had recovered from COVID-19. The CDR3 runs from the conserved cysteine through the conserved F or W. D genes are given only for firm matches.

j_gene	d_gene	v_gene	CDR3aa
TRBJ2-7	TRBD2	TRBV9	CASSVDASGAFYEQYF
TRBJ2-1	TRBD2	TRBV5-4	CASSLSLAGVNEQFF
TRBJ2-1	TRBD2	TRBV3-1/TRBV3-2	CASSILAATYNEQFF
TRBJ1-1	TRBD1	TRBV19	CASSPRLGQGRTEAFF
TRBJ2-7	.	TRBV2	CASSEGDWNYEQYF
TRBJ1-3	.	TRBV5-1	CASSLEFRGNTIYF
TRBJ2-7	TRBD2	TRBV27	CASSAKGLAGYEQYF
TRBJ2-3	TRBD2	TRBV7-2	CASSPMPSGSTDTQYF
TRBJ1-5	TRBD1	TRBV2	CASRLTGGNQPQHF
TRBJ1-6	TRBD1	TRBV7-2	CASSLGRTGTSPLHF
TRBJ1-1	TRBD1	TRBV11-3	CASSPGQGNGDTEAFF
TRBJ1-1	.	TRBV20-1	CSARLQGAAFF
TRBJ2-7	.	TRBV11-2	CASSVDRRSREQYF
TRBJ1-1	TRBD1	TRBV5-1	CASSFRGGGPEAFF
TRBJ1-5	TRBD1	TRBV7-9	CASSPGTGDQPQHF
TRBJ2-3	TRBD2	TRBV6-5	CASSHFRLAVTQYF
TRBJ2-1	TRBD2	TRBV6-2/TRBV6-3	CASSRLAGARDEQFF
TRBJ2-2	TRBD2	TRBV19	CASSRLAGDLNTGELFF
TRBJ2-1	.	TRBV7-6	CASSLAYTSYNEQFF
TRBJ2-2	.	TRBV30	CAWRGSPITGELFF
TRBJ2-2	.	TRBV14	CASSQRPGGELFF
TRBJ2-3	TRBD2	TRBV9	CASSVWRGGADTQYF
TRBJ2-4	.	TRBV7-2	CASSLAQGAQNIQYF
TRBJ2-7	.	TRBV19	CASSDRRADEQYF
TRBJ2-5	TRBD1	TRBV7-8	CASSLNDRGPRETQYF
TRBJ2-2	TRBD2	TRBV18	CASSPGTSENSGELFF
TRBJ1-3	.	TRBV29-1	CSVAVGSSGNTIYF
TRBJ2-1	.	TRBV4-3	CASSQDRAGEQFF
TRBJ1-1	TRBD1	TRBV12-3/TRBV12-4	CASSNRGDTEAFF
TRBJ1-1	TRBD1	TRBV6-6	CASTQQGGREAFF
TRBJ2-1	TRBD1	TRBV18	CASSSSTGGEEQFF
TRBJ2-1	TRBD2	TRBV10-2	CASSVPTSGSSYNEQFF
TRBJ2-3	TRBD2	TRBV5-1	CASSSRLAGGTDTQYF
TRBJ1-4	.	TRBV18	CASSSKQGFTNEKLFF
TRBJ2-3	TRBD2	TRBV7-2	CASSLEGRADTQYF
TRBJ1-5	.	TRBV5-5	CASSLYRLGNQPQHF
TRBJ1-2	.	TRBV6-6	CASSPRQANYGYTF